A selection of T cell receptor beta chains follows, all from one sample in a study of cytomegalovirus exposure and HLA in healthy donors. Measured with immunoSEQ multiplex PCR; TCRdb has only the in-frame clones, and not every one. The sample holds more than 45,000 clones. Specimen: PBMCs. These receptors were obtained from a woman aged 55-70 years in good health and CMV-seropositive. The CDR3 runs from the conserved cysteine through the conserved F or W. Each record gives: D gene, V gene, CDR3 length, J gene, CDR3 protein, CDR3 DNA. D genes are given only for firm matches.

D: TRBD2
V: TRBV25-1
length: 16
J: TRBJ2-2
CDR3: CASSEFASGYTGELFF
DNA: TGTGCCAGCAGTGAATTCGCTAGCGGATACACCGGGGAGCTGTTTTTT

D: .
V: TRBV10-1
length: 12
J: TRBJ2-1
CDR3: CASSEPSDEQFF
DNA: TGCGCCAGCAGTGAGCCCTCGGATGAGCAGTTCTTC

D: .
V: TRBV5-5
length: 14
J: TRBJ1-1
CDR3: CASSLGGVGTEDFF
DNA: TGTGCCAGCAGCTTGGGGGGGGTGGGTACTGAAGATTTCTTT

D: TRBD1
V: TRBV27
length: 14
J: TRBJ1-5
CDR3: CASSLTGGNQPQHF
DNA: TGTGCCAGCAGTCTGACAGGGGGCAATCAGCCCCAGCATTTT

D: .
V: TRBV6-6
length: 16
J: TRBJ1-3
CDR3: CASSYESRASGNTIYF
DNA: TGTGCCAGCAGTTACGAATCCAGGGCCTCTGGAAACACCATATATTTT

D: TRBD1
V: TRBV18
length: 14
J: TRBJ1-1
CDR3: CASSPLDRDTEAFF
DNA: TGTGCCAGCTCACCCCTAGACAGGGACACTGAAGCTTTCTTT

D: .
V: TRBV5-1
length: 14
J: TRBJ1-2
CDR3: CASSLVAGSNGYTF
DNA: TGCGCCAGCAGCTTGGTGGCAGGTTCTAACGGCTACACCTTC

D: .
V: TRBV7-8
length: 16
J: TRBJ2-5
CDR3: CASSLKLGTGQETQYF
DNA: TGTGCCAGCAGCTTAAAGTTGGGAACAGGGCAAGAGACCCAGTACTTC

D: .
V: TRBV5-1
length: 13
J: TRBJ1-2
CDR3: CASSNVRAHGYTF
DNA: TGCGCCAGCAGCAACGTGAGGGCCCATGGCTACACCTTC

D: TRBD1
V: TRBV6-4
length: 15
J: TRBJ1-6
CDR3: CASSVEGQGNSPLHF
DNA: TGTGCCAGCAGTGTCGAGGGACAGGGAAATTCACCCCTCCACTTT

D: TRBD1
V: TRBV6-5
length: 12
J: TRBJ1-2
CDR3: CASWTGSYGYTF
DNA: TGTGCCAGCTGGACAGGTAGCTATGGCTACACCTTC

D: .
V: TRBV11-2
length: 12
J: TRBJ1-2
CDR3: CASSRAHNGYTF
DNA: TGTGCCAGCAGCAGAGCTCATAATGGCTACACCTTC

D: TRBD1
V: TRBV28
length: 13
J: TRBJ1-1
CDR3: CASAGQRATEAFF
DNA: TGTGCCAGCGCGGGACAGCGCGCCACTGAAGCTTTCTTT